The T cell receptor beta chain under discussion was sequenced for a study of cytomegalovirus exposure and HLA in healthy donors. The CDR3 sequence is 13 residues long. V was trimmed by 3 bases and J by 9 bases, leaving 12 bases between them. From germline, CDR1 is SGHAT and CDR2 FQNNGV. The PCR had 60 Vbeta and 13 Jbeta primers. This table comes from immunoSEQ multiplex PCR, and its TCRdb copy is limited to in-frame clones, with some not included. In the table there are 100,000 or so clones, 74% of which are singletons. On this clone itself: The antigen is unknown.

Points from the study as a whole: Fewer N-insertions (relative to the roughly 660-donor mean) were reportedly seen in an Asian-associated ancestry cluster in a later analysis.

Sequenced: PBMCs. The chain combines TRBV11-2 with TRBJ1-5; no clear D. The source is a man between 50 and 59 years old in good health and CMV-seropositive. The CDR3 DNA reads TGTGCCAGCAGCTTCGGGTCCGCATCGCCCCAGCATTTT. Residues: CASSFGSASPQHF.